These T cell receptor beta chains were read from a single sample in a study of blood T cell repertoires in COVID-19. The assay was immunoSEQ multiplex PCR, and TCRdb's table has in-frame clones only and misses some. The data contain 85,000 to 95,000 clones, 88% of them singletons. The sequenced sample was peripheral blood. The source of these receptors is a man in his sixties with acute or convalescent COVID-19. Both conserved end residues are part of each CDR3. The D gene is left open where the match is weak. Some rows have no size entry. The others give once, few or many, or a class for an expanded clone.

V gene	clone size	J gene	D gene	CDR3 DNA	CDR3 protein
TRBV19	-	TRBJ2-7	-	TGTGCCAGTAGTATTTTGGCGGCCTACGAGCAGTACTTC	CASSILAAYEQYF
TRBV19	once	TRBJ2-2	-	TGTGCCACCCGGACGGACACACCGAACACCGGGGAGCTGTTTTTT	CATRTDTPNTGELFF
TRBV19	-	TRBJ2-7	-	TGTGCCAGTAGCGACTCAGGACTAACCTACGAGCAGTACTTC	CASSDSGLTYEQYF
TRBV30	-	TRBJ1-1	-	TGTGCCTGGACTTCGGGACTGGGGGGGACTGAAGCTTTCTTT	CAWTSGLGGTEAFF
TRBV19	once	TRBJ2-7	TRBD1	TGTGCCAGTAGCCGGACAGGGGGCAGCTCCTACGAGCAGTACTTC	CASSRTGGSSYEQYF
TRBV6-5	-	TRBJ2-7	-	TGTGCCAGCGGATTTAGGAGGACAGCCTACGAGCAGTACTTC	CASGFRRTAYEQYF
TRBV29-1	-	TRBJ1-3	TRBD1	TGCAGCGTTTCGACAGGGGCTGGAAACACCATATATTTT	CSVSTGAGNTIYF
TRBV6-6	-	TRBJ1-1	-	TGTGCCATTCGGGGGGACCCAGGGTCCACTGAAGCTTTCTTT	CAIRGDPGSTEAFF
TRBV27	-	TRBJ2-1	TRBD1	TGTGCCAGCAGTTTCGGGACAGGGGGAAGGAATGAGCAGTTCTTC	CASSFGTGGRNEQFF
TRBV10-3	-	TRBJ1-6	-	TGTGCCATCAAGGGGGTCGGTTCACCCCTCCACTTT	CAIKGVGSPLHF
TRBV19	-	TRBJ1-2	TRBD1	TGTGCCAGTAGTGTTCGGACAGGTTCTCACTATGGCTACACCTTC	CASSVRTGSHYGYTF
TRBV27	-	TRBJ1-5	-	TGTGCCAGCAGTTTAGGGGCAGATCAGCCCCAGCATTTT	CASSLGADQPQHF
TRBV4-2	-	TRBJ1-5	-	TGTGCCAGCAGCCTAGAGGGAGCGACCGCGGGACCCCAGCATTTT	CASSLEGATAGPQHF
TRBV7-9	-	TRBJ2-6	TRBD1	TGTGCCAGCAGTCGGACAGGGGGCGGTGGGGCCAACGTCCTGACTTTC	CASSRTGGGGANVLTF
TRBV11-3	-	TRBJ2-7	TRBD2	TGTGCCAGCAGCTTAGATGGTCTGGGGACTAGCGGGACCTACGAGCAGTACTTC	CASSLDGLGTSGTYEQYF
TRBV30	-	TRBJ2-7	TRBD1	TGTGCCTGGAGCCGGGGGACAGGGAGCAACGAGCAGTACTTC	CAWSRGTGSNEQYF
TRBV10-2	-	TRBJ1-2	TRBD1	TGCGCCAGCAGGAGAGAACAGGGGAACTATGGCTACACCTTC	CASRREQGNYGYTF
TRBV10-1	-	TRBJ2-1	TRBD2	TGCGCCAGCAGTCCGGGACTAGTGGGGAATGAGCAGTTCTTC	CASSPGLVGNEQFF
TRBV4-2	-	TRBJ2-7	TRBD2	TGTGCCAGCAGTTACGGACTAGCGGGAGGATACGAGCAGTACTTC	CASSYGLAGGYEQYF
TRBV5-5	-	TRBJ1-1	TRBD1	TGTGCCAGCAGCTTGGCGGGGACAGGGCTGAACACTGAAGCTTTCTTT	CASSLAGTGLNTEAFF
TRBV5-4	-	TRBJ2-2	-	TGTGCCAGCAGCAGGGGACTCACGAGGGACACCGGGGAGCTGTTTTTT	CASSRGLTRDTGELFF
TRBV9	-	TRBJ2-7	TRBD2	TGTGCCAGCAGCGTAGCCGGGACTAAGTCCTACGAGCAGTACTTC	CASSVAGTKSYEQYF
TRBV10-1	-	TRBJ2-4	-	TGCGCCAGCAGTGAGGGGCCTCTTACTAAAAACATTCAGTACTTC	CASSEGPLTKNIQYF
TRBV11-1	-	TRBJ2-2	TRBD2	TGTGCCAGCAGCTTGGCTAGCGGGAACACCGGGGAGCTGTTTTTT	CASSLASGNTGELFF
TRBV7-6	few	TRBJ1-4	-	TGTGCCAGCAGCCCGGTCCCAGGGGTTAATGAAAAACTGTTTTTT	CASSPVPGVNEKLFF
TRBV18	once	TRBJ2-7	-	TGTGCCAGCTCACCCTCCATCCAGTACGAGCAGTACTTC	CASSPSIQYEQYF